These 2 T cell receptor beta chains share one sample of origin, sequenced in a study of shared clonotypes between healthy human individuals. Only in-frame clones appear in the TCRdb table, and some are missing; sequencing was by immunoSEQ multiplex PCR. The sample lists under 850,000 clones; about 91% were seen once. Positively selected for CCR7, the CD45RO-negative cells used as naive CD8 cells excluded terminally differentiated effector memory CD45RA+ cells. The sample taken for sequencing was naive CD8+ T cells sorted from blood. The receptors were sampled from a man aged 25-40 years in good health.

The chain is built from TRBV7-2 and TRBJ2-3; 10 bases are a match to TRBD2. Losses at the gene ends were 3 bases for V and 5 bases for J; bases not matched to a gene: 11. The CDR3 extends over 17 amino acids. Germline CDR1 and CDR2: SGHTA and FQGNSA. As DNA, the CDR3 is TGTGCCAGCAGCTTTATAGCGGGAGGCCCTCGGTTAGATACGCAGTATTTT. Translation gives CASSFIAGGPRLDTQYF.

V and J are TRBV2 and TRBJ2-5; maybe TRBD2 (6 bases). V was pared by 6 bases and J by 3 bases, with 11 bases between. CDR3 size: 13 residues. Germline loops: CDR1 SNHLY, CDR2 FYNNEI. The CDR3 sequence is CASRPGTEETQYF. CDR3 nucleotide sequence: TGTGCCAGCAGACCCGGGACTGAAGAGACCCAGTACTTC.